Listed here are 3 T cell receptor beta chains from one sample, sequenced in a study of Ad26.COV2.S vaccination and SARS-CoV-2 variants. The treatment: roughly 18 received Ad26.COV2.S at low or high dose, single or two shots; roughly five received placebo; per-sample allocation not given. Day 63 following the first vaccine or placebo injection was when the samples were taken. TCRdb keeps only in-frame clones here, not all; method: immunoSEQ multiplex PCR. This sample has about 390,000 clones, with 75% to 90% found just once. The sample here was peripheral blood, taken in a trial of Ad26.COV2.S vaccine versus placebo. These receptor sequences come from a person between 18 and 65 years old who received the Ad26.COV2.S COVID-19 vaccine or a placebo.

The V and J genes are TRBV29-1 and TRBJ2-7, with D perhaps matching TRBD2 (5 bases). The CDR3 contains 12 residues. CDR1 and CDR2 from the germline V gene are SQVTM and ANQGSEA. Deletions cut 3 bases from V and 3 bases from J, with 9 bases between. Here the CDR3 reads CSVEMSGYEQYF. The CDR3 DNA sequence: TGCAGCGTTGAGATGAGCGGCTACGAGCAGTACTTC.

The chain employs TRBV2 and TRBJ2-3; TRBD1 might be the D (5 bases). CDR1 is SNHLY and CDR2 is FYNNEI in the germline V gene. The CDR3 consists of 18 residues. The ends were cut back, 2 bases at V and 1 base at J, with 19 bases in the middle. The CDR3 region is CASSEMDRTSLRTDTQYF. The CDR3 region has the DNA TGTGCCAGCAGTGAAATGGACCGGACATCCCTACGCACAGATACGCAGTATTTT.

The chain recombines TRBV18 with TRBJ2-5; perhaps TRBD2 as D (6 bases). Per germline, CDR1 KGHSH and CDR2 LQKENI. V was cut by 2 bases and J by 10 bases, with 11 bases left in between. This CDR3 region has 12 residues. The CDR3 DNA sequence: TGTGCCAGCTCACCAAGGACGGGGGACCAGTACTTC. Its protein is CASSPRTGDQYF.